This T cell receptor beta chain was captured in a study of radiation and T cells in renal cell carcinoma. Study results and limitations: In nephrectomy-only tumors, top 100 clonotypes averaged approximately 40%, versus around 50% irradiated.

The method was immunoSEQ multiplex PCR; TCRdb's version includes in-frame clones alone and lacks a portion of them. The sample shows some 10,000 clones, 58% of them seen only once. CDR1 is MDHEN, CDR2 SYDVKM, per germline. V trimming: 6 bases; J trimming: 5 bases; junction bases outside the gene matches: 15. The CDR3 is 16 amino acids. As concerns this clone: Its specificity is not known.

The treatment is: treatment-naive control, cytoreductive nephrectomy. Sequenced control tumors were from over ten males and a few females, median age around 50. Material: tumor tissue, obtained from a patient whose treatment was nephrectomy without radiotherapy. This TCR came from a man aged 35 to 55 with renal cell carcinoma. The V gene is TRBV28, the J gene TRBJ1-1, with 7 bases aligning to TRBD1. The CDR3 loop reads CASRFHAGGTTTEAFF. DNA of the CDR3: TGTGCCAGCAGATTCCACGCAGGGGGTACTACAACTGAAGCTTTCTTT.